These 28 T cell receptor beta chains were sequenced from one sample in a study of blood T cells in healthy people across ages. Together with a sample-barcoded 5' primer, a J-beta primer mix was included in a second PCR lasting roughly 6 to 12 cycles. MiXCR was run by TCRdb on the 5' RACE reads, yielding one entry per CDR3 protein. This sample yields 950,000 to 1,200,000 distinct CDR3 sequences, of which around two fifths are seen a single time; around 13% belongs to the top ten. Source material: blood. Source of these receptors: a man younger than 35 in good health.

The chain joins TRBV5-1 to TRBJ1-1; 7 bases fit TRBD1. Germline CDR1 is SGHRS and CDR2 is YFSETQ. J gave up 7 bases and V 0 bases, and 9 bases lay outside the gene matches. The CDR3 is made up of 15 amino acids. The CDR3 sequence is CASSLAAGGSYEAFF. In DNA, the CDR3 is TGCGCCAGCAGCTTGGCAGCAGGGGGATCGTATGAAGCTTTCTTT.

As concerns this clonotype: One junction end disagrees with the germline gene, perhaps due to a read error. The chain recombines TRBV4-3 with TRBJ2-3; 10 bases map to TRBD2. Germline V gene sequence: CDR1 LGHNA, CDR2 YSLEER. The CDR3 extends over 16 amino acids. This chain's CDR3 is CTSSKVAGGFTDTQYF. The CDR3 bases are TGCACCAGCAGTAAAGTAGCGGGGGGCTTCACAGATACGCAGTATTTT.

This rearrangement joins TRBV11-2 to TRBJ2-5, with TRBD2 matching 7 bases. The J segment lost 1 base and the V segment lost 2 bases, leaving 4 bases of the junction unmatched. Germline assignment: CDR1 SGHAT and CDR2 FQNNGV. CDR3 size: 15 residues. CDR3 sequence: CASSLSAGIQETQYF. The CDR3 DNA reads as TGTGCCAGCAGCTTATCAGCGGGGATCCAAGAGACCCAGTACTTC.

On this clonotype: One junction end does not reproduce the germline sequence, and a read error may be involved. This sequence joins TRBV20-1 and TRBJ2-5; D is unresolved. The CDR3 sequence is 14 residues long. The germline CDR1 and CDR2 sequences are DFQATT and SNEGSKA (reference sequence). In nucleotides, the CDR3 is TGCGGTGCTTCCCCCCACCAGTACCAAGAGACCCAGTACTTC. This gives the protein CGASPHQYQETQYF.

V gene TRBV27 combines with J gene TRBJ1-1, with 9 nucleotides matching TRBD1. The germline gives CDR1 MNHEY, CDR2 SMNVEV (reference sequence). This CDR3 has 15 amino acids. J gave up 5 bases and V 0 bases, and 4 bases lay outside the gene matches. CDR3 nucleotide sequence: TGTGCCAGCAGTTTATCGACAGGGGGAGGGACTGAAGCTTTCTTT. It specifies CASSLSTGGGTEAFF.

The chain employs TRBV9 and TRBJ2-7; D unclear. This CDR3 is 15 amino acids long. Trimming shortened V by 0 bases and J by 5 bases, and 15 bases separated the two germline ends. Looked up from germline, CDR1 is SGDLS and CDR2 is YYNGEE. The CDR3 loop reads CASSVDGTNPHEQYF. The CDR3 nucleotides are TGTGCCAGCAGCGTAGATGGAACGAACCCCCACGAGCAGTACTTC. Full variable domain (missing parts from reference TRBV9 and TRBJ2-7): DSGVTQTPKHLITATGQRVTLRCSPRSGDLSVYWYQQSLDQGLQFLIQYYNGEERAKGNILERFSAQQFPDLHSELNLSSLELGDSALYFCASSVDGTNPHEQYFGPGTRLTVT.

This chain joins TRBV4-3 and TRBJ1-4; D is undetermined. The V end lost 0 bases, the J end lost 4 bases, and 6 bases lay between the germline ends. Germline V gene data show CDR1 as LGHNA and CDR2 as YSLEER. This CDR3 region has 14 residues. The CDR3 loop reads CASSQEPHNEKLFF. As DNA, the CDR3 is TGCGCCAGCAGCCAAGAGCCGCATAATGAAAAACTGTTTTTT.

Concerning this clonotype itself: Being one base from a much bigger clone, this may be a read error. This rearrangement joins TRBV7-2 to TRBJ2-1; tentatively, D is TRBD1 (6 bases). The CDR3 length is 15 residues. V lost 1 base, J lost 0 bases, and 7 bases lay in between. Germline loops: CDR1 SGHTA, CDR2 FQGNSA. The CDR3 sequence: CASSLEGVSYNEQFF. The CDR3 DNA follows: TGTGCCAGCAGCTTAGAGGGGGTCTCCTACAATGAGCAGTTCTTC.

V gene TRBV24-1 combines with J gene TRBJ2-3, with D perhaps matching TRBD1 (6 bases). With 3 bases removed from V and 0 bases from J, the gap between germline ends came to 12 bases. The CDR3 length is 16 residues. CDR1 is KGHDR, CDR2 SFDVKD, per germline. The CDR3 loop reads CATSDPTGDSTDTQYF. The CDR3 nucleotides are TGTGCCACCAGTGATCCGACAGGCGATAGCACAGATACGCAGTATTTT.

This clonotype was found many times. The chain couples TRBV28 to TRBJ2-3; D may be TRBD2 (5 bases). CDR1 is MDHEN and CDR2 is SYDVKM in the germline V gene. The CDR3 runs to 14 residues. V lost 2 bases to trimming and J lost 5 bases, with 11 bases between them. The CDR3 DNA reads as TGTGCCAGCAGTTTAAGAGGAGGACGAGATACGCAGTATTTT. Amino acids: CASSLRGGRDTQYF.

This clonotype was seen a few times. This chain joins TRBV5-6 and TRBJ1-2; TRBD1 might be the D (5 bases). This CDR3 is 14 amino acids long. Germline V lookup: CDR1 SGHDT, CDR2 YYEEEE. V was shortened by 4 bases and J by 8 bases, with 18 bases between the two germline ends. In DNA form, the CDR3 reads TGTGCCAGCAGCGTGGACACGCCCATAGAGGGCTACACCTTC. Residues: CASSVDTPIEGYTF.

The chain recombines TRBV7-9 with TRBJ2-1; 9 bases align to TRBD2. Germline assignment: CDR1 SEHNR and CDR2 FQNEAQ (reference sequence). With V trimmed by 5 bases and J by 8 bases, 10 bases remained unmatched. The CDR3 sequence is 15 residues long. CDR3 region: CASSRVGGGADEQFF. DNA of the CDR3: TGTGCCAGCAGCCGGGTCGGCGGGGGGGCGGATGAGCAGTTCTTC.

Only a few counts were recorded for this clonotype. This sequence joins TRBV10-3 and TRBJ1-2, with a possible D match to TRBD1 (6 bases). Trimming shortened V by 11 bases and J by 6 bases, and 22 bases separated the two germline ends. CDR1 is ENHRY, CDR2 SYGVKD, per germline. The CDR3 has 14 amino acids. The CDR3: CASADLGQGDGYTF. The CDR3, as DNA: TGTGCCTCGGCGGATTTGGGACAAGGGGATGGCTACACCTTC.

The sample holds many counts of this clonotype. This chain joins TRBV29-1 and TRBJ1-2, with D possibly being TRBD1 (6 bases). Germline V gene sequence: CDR1 SQVTM, CDR2 ANQGSEA. This CDR3 is 12 amino acids long. V lost 7 bases and J lost 5, with 14 bases in between. The CDR3 loop reads CSARTEGYGYTF. DNA of the CDR3: TGCAGCGCCCGGACAGAAGGATATGGCTACACCTTC.

The CDR3, as DNA: TGCGCCAGCAGCCAAGTGAGAGGGGCAGGGGCTTTTAGGGGCTACACCTTC. This sequence encodes CASSQVRGAGAFRGYTF. The V gene is TRBV4-3, the J gene TRBJ1-2; a possible D gene is TRBD1 (6 bases). The V and J ends lost 1 base and 8 bases respectively, with 23 bases between them. The length of the CDR3 is 17 residues. Germline CDR1 reads LGHNA; CDR2 reads YSLEER.

Many counts were recorded for this clonotype. The gene calls are TRBV15 and TRBJ2-5; D remains unclear. Trimming left V 0 bases short and J 2 bases short, with 1 base between. In germline, CDR1 is LNHNV, CDR2 YYDKDF (reference sequence). This CDR3 contains 12 residues. Here the CDR3 reads CATSRDQETQYF. CDR3 in DNA: TGTGCCACCAGCAGAGATCAAGAGACCCAGTACTTC.

The chain employs TRBV5-1 and TRBJ1-2; D is possibly TRBD1 (6 bases). V lost 0 bases and J 8 bases, leaving 11 bases between the germline ends. Germline lookup yields CDR1 SGHRS and CDR2 YFSETQ. The CDR3 runs to 13 residues. The DNA of the CDR3 is TGCGCCAGCAGCTTGGCCAAAGGGGGAGGCTACACCTTC. This gives the protein CASSLAKGGGYTF.

There are a few counts of this clonotype. J is TRBJ1-4 and V is TRBV5-1; a weak D match, TRBD1 (6 bases). CDR3 length: 14 amino acids. The germline V and J ends were trimmed by 0 bases and 5 bases, with 8 bases remaining between them. CDR1 and CDR2 from the germline V gene are SGHRS and YFSETQ. This CDR3 is CASSLVDRNEKLFF. The CDR3, as DNA: TGCGCCAGCAGCTTGGTGGACAGAAATGAAAAACTGTTTTTT. The full variable domain, with the rest looked up from reference TRBV5-1 and TRBJ1-4, is KAGVTQTPRYLIKTRGQQVTLSCSPISGHRSVSWYQQTPGQGLQFLFEYFSETQRNKGNFPGRFSGRQFSNSRSEMNVSTLELGDSALYLCASSLVDRNEKLFFGSGTQLSVL.

The table lists this clonotype with a few counts. The chain is built from TRBV14 and TRBJ2-1; D possibly corresponds to TRBD1 (6 bases). Looked up from germline, CDR1 is SGHDN and CDR2 is FVKESK. The CDR3 is 13 residues long. V was clipped by 0 bases and J by 8 bases, with 8 bases between them. The CDR3 DNA sequence: TGTGCCAGCAGCCAAGAGGGGGCGGATGAGCAGTTCTTC. Amino acid sequence: CASSQEGADEQFF. Based on the CDR3 plus reference TRBV14 and TRBJ2-1, the full variable domain is EAGVTQFPSHSVIEKGQTVTLRCDPISGHDNLYWYRRVMGKEIKFLLHFVKESKQDESGMPNNRFLAERTGGTYSTLKVQPAELEDSGVYFCASSQEGADEQFFGPGTRLTVL.

This clonotype was seen a handful of times. The chain couples TRBV6-2 or TRBV6-3 to TRBJ2-1, with D perhaps matching TRBD1 (6 bases). The DNA end is more similar to TRBJ2-7, so the J call may be wrong. The germline CDR1 and CDR2 sequences are MNHEY and SVGEGT. This CDR3 is 16 amino acids long. The CDR3 loop is CASSYIGGRSYNEQYF. DNA of the CDR3: TGTGCCAGCAGTTACATAGGGGGACGGTCCTACAATGAGCAGTACTTC.

The chain uses TRBV6-6 and TRBJ2-1, with D possibly matching TRBD2 (5 bases). From germline, CDR1 is MNHNY and CDR2 SVGAGI (reference sequence). The CDR3 runs 12 residues. Trimming shortened V by 7 bases and J by 9 bases, and 13 bases separated the two germline ends. CDR3 sequence: CASKTGSGEQFF. Here the CDR3 DNA reads TGTGCCAGCAAAACGGGGAGCGGTGAGCAGTTCTTC.

This clonotype was observed a handful of times. This chain connects TRBV20-1 to TRBJ1-2, with D possibly being TRBD1 (5 bases). The germline V and J ends were trimmed by 5 bases and 2 bases, with 27 bases remaining between them. CDR3 length equals 18 residues. The germline V gene has CDR1 DFQATT and CDR2 SNEGSKA (reference sequence). The CDR3 bases are TGCAGTGCTCTCCCGGGACCGACCATAACACCAGGGAACTATGGCTACACCTTC. It codes for CSALPGPTITPGNYGYTF.

This chain links TRBV7-8 with TRBJ1-1; D might be TRBD1 (5 bases). The germline V gene encodes CDR1 SGHVS and CDR2 FQNEAQ. The CDR3 totals 14 residues. Trimming shortened V by 5 bases and J by 3 bases, and 13 bases separated the two germline ends. The CDR3 loop reads CASSRDADDTEAFF. The CDR3 DNA reads TGTGCCAGCAGCAGGGACGCGGACGACACTGAAGCTTTCTTT.

About this clonotype: One end of the junction fails to match germline, which may point to a read error. This chain links TRBV3-1 with TRBJ2-1, with TRBD1 matching 7 bases. This CDR3 spans 13 amino acids. The germline gives CDR1 LGHDT, CDR2 YNNKEL (reference sequence). The CDR3 nucleotides are TGTGCCGGCAGCCAATTGGGAGACAGGGTGATGTTCTTC. It specifies CAGSQLGDRVMFF.

CDR3 in amino acids: CSARDIGGVSEQYF. CDR3 sequence (DNA): TGCAGTGCTAGAGATATAGGCGGAGTCTCCGAGCAGTACTTC. This chain joins TRBV20-1 and TRBJ2-5; D is unclear. The tail of the sequence fits TRBJ2-7 better, so the J call may be wrong. The CDR3 length is 14 residues. Looked up from germline, CDR1 is DFQATT and CDR2 is SNEGSKA (reference sequence).

J is TRBJ2-3 and V is TRBV11-2; no clear D gene. Germline V gene data show CDR1 as SGHAT and CDR2 as FQNNGV. This CDR3 is 14 amino acids long. Trimming cost V 1 base and J 0 bases, with 5 bases left between them. CDR3 residues: CASSLGMSTDTQYF. The CDR3 bases are TGTGCCAGCAGCTTAGGGATGAGCACAGATACGCAGTATTTT.

J is TRBJ2-3 and V is TRBV6-6; D assignment may be TRBD1 or TRBD2 (5 bases each). Deletions cut 5 bases from V and 5 bases from J, with 17 bases between. Germline CDR1 and CDR2: MNHNY and SVGAGI (reference sequence). CDR3 length: 15 residues. The CDR3 loop reads CASSPPGPGGDTQYF. The CDR3 DNA sequence: TGTGCCAGCAGTCCACCGGGACCCGGTGGAGATACGCAGTATTTT.

The chain has TRBV5-1 and TRBJ2-7; D may be TRBD1 or TRBD2 (5 bases each). Trimming left V 0 bases short and J 0 bases short, with 10 bases between. This CDR3 is 15 amino acids long. Germline V lookup: CDR1 SGHRS, CDR2 YFSETQ. For the CDR3, the DNA is TGCGCCAGCAGCTTGGGGGACCTCAGCTCCTACGAGCAGTACTTC. This encodes CASSLGDLSSYEQYF.